The 25 T cell receptor beta chains in this list originate from one sample, sequenced in a study of blood T cell repertoires in COVID-19. Measured with immunoSEQ multiplex PCR; TCRdb has only the in-frame clones, and not every one. In the table there are about 220,000 clones, 65% to 90% of which are singletons. The sequenced sample was peripheral blood. The receptors originated from a woman in her seventies with COVID-19, enrolled during active disease.

This clone was seen a handful of times. This CDR3 reads CASSLEGGENTEAFF. The CDR3 DNA sequence: TGTGCCAGCAGCTTAGAGGGGGGGGAAAACACTGAAGCTTTCTTT. The chain couples TRBV7-2 to TRBJ1-1; TRBD1 might be the D (6 bases). CDR3 length equals 15 residues. CDR1 is SGHTA and CDR2 is FQGNSA in the germline V gene. V was trimmed by 1 base and J by 2 bases, leaving 11 bases between them.

This rearrangement joins TRBV3-1 (or the pseudogene TRBV3-2) to TRBJ1-6; D is undetermined. The V gene's germline CDR1 is LGHDT and CDR2 YNNKEL (reference sequence). CDR3 size: 13 residues. Trimming removed 1 base at V and 7 bases at J, with 5 bases between. The DNA of the CDR3 is TGTGCCAGCAGCCAAGGCAGAAATTCACCCCTCCACTTT. It encodes CASSQGRNSPLHF.

CDR3 residues: CASSPQPGTVNFSPLHF. The CDR3 DNA is TGTGCCAGCAGCCCCCAACCCGGGACAGTTAACTTTTCACCCCTCCACTTT. This chain joins TRBV4-2 and TRBJ1-6; TRBD1 aligns across 7 bases. With 4 bases clipped from V and 9 bases from J, the junction kept 15 bases outside the gene matches. The CDR3 runs 17 residues. CDR1 is LGHNA, CDR2 YNFKEQ, per germline.

This clone was seen a few times. The rearrangement uses TRBV6-2 or TRBV6-3 and TRBJ1-3, with D unresolved. The length of the CDR3 is 16 residues. Trimming left V 1 base short and J 3 bases short, with 13 bases between. The germline V gene has CDR1 MNHEY and CDR2 SVGEGT. CDR3 region: CASSYFGIAYGNTIYF. Here the CDR3 DNA reads TGTGCCAGCAGTTACTTCGGGATTGCTTATGGAAACACCATATATTTT.

This CDR3 reads CASLAGNTGELFF. CDR3 DNA: TGTGCCAGCCTTGCAGGGAACACCGGGGAGCTGTTTTTT. The genes are TRBV28 and TRBJ2-2; D is undetermined. Trimming removed 8 bases at V and 1 base at J, with 8 bases between. Germline CDR1 and CDR2: MDHEN and SYDVKM. This CDR3 comprises 13 residues.

The chain is built from TRBV7-9 and TRBJ1-3; D call uncertain. V was pared by 3 bases and J by 4 bases, with 19 bases between. Germline CDR1 SEHNR, CDR2 FQNEAQ (reference sequence). The CDR3 contains 17 residues. The CDR3: CASSLVSRIAAGNTIYF. The CDR3 DNA follows: TGTGCCAGCAGCTTGGTGAGCAGAATAGCCGCGGGAAACACCATATATTTT.

The chain joins TRBV5-1 to TRBJ2-5; 11 bases match TRBD2. Germline V gene data show CDR1 as SGHRS and CDR2 as YFSETQ. With V trimmed by 4 bases and J by 2 bases, 7 bases remained unmatched. The CDR3 consists of 16 residues. CDR3 coding DNA: TGCGCCAGCAGCCTTCCTAGCGGGGGGCCTCAAGAGACCCAGTACTTC. It translates to CASSLPSGGPQETQYF.

The chain employs TRBV6-5 and TRBJ1-2; 10 nucleotides agree with TRBD1. Germline V gene lookup returns CDR1 MNHEY and CDR2 SVGAGI. The CDR3 is made up of 15 amino acids. Losses at the gene ends were 6 bases for V and 4 bases for J; bases not matched to a gene: 8. The CDR3 spells CASSGRQGAPYGYTF. As DNA, the CDR3 is TGTGCCAGCAGCGGACGACAGGGGGCCCCCTATGGCTACACCTTC.

The chain joins TRBV6-2 or TRBV6-3 to TRBJ2-1; 7 nucleotides align to TRBD2. The V and J ends lost 4 bases and 8 bases, in that order; junction bases with no gene match: 11. This CDR3 spans 15 amino acids. Germline V CDR1 and CDR2: MNHEY, SVGEGT. The CDR3 DNA is TGTGCCAGCAGTTTTACCAGCGGGGTTAGGGATGAGCAGTTCTTC. Its protein product is CASSFTSGVRDEQFF.

The rearrangement uses TRBV7-9 and TRBJ2-7; 9 bases line up with TRBD2. The CDR3 length is 16 residues. CDR1 and CDR2 from the germline V gene are SEHNR and FQNEAQ (reference sequence). V dropped 5 bases and J dropped 0; count of bases not matched to a gene: 8. The CDR3 DNA is TGTGCCAGCAGCCCTTGGGGTAGCGGGAGCTCCTACGAGCAGTACTTC. Protein product: CASSPWGSGSSYEQYF.

Written as DNA, the CDR3 is TGCGCCAGCAGCCAAGTAGCGGGAGAGAGCTCCTACAATGAGCAGTTCTTC. Protein sequence: CASSQVAGESSYNEQFF. The V and J genes are TRBV4-1 and TRBJ2-1; TRBD2 agrees at 9 bases. V shed 1 base and J 0 bases; nucleotides not matched to a gene: 4. Germline V lookup: CDR1 MGHRA, CDR2 YSYEKL. The CDR3 spans 17 residues.

The genes are TRBV7-2 and TRBJ1-3; D is ambiguous. The CDR3 length is 14 residues. Germline V CDR1 and CDR2: SGHTA, FQGNSA. With 1 base removed from V and 0 bases from J, the gap between germline ends came to 4 bases. The CDR3 bases are TGTGCCAGCAGCTTAGGACTCTCTGGAAACACCATATATTTT. Its translation: CASSLGLSGNTIYF.

The chain recombines TRBV19 with TRBJ1-3; TRBD1 matches 8 bases. The length of the CDR3 is 17 residues. Trimming at V came to 5 bases and at J to 0 bases, leaving 9 bases not matched to a gene. Germline V gene lookup returns CDR1 LNHDA and CDR2 SQIVND (reference sequence). This chain's CDR3 is CASSFGQGLFSGNTIYF. As DNA, the CDR3 is TGTGCCAGTAGTTTTGGACAGGGCCTCTTCTCTGGAAACACCATATATTTT.

This chain links TRBV9 with TRBJ1-2, with 10 positions matching TRBD1. This CDR3 comprises 15 residues. CDR1 and CDR2 from the germline V gene are SGDLS and YYNGEE. J gave up 3 bases and V 3 bases, and 5 bases lay outside the gene matches. CDR3 protein: CASSARQGAYYGYTF. Here the CDR3 DNA reads TGTGCCAGCAGCGCCCGACAGGGGGCTTACTATGGCTACACCTTC.

In its sample, this clone was seen a few times. This chain uses TRBV5-5 with TRBJ1-6; D uncertain. This CDR3 has 16 amino acids. From germline, CDR1 is SGHKS and CDR2 YYEKEE (reference sequence). V was trimmed by 3 bases and J by 9 bases, leaving 19 bases between them. The CDR3 reads CASSSVSGEVGSPLHF. DNA for the CDR3: TGTGCCAGCAGCTCCGTTTCTGGGGAGGTGGGTTCACCCCTCCACTTT.

The chain has TRBV27 and TRBJ2-1, with 10 bases fitting TRBD2. V trimming: 3 bases; J trimming: 3 bases; junction bases outside the gene matches: 8. The germline CDR1 and CDR2 sequences are MNHEY and SMNVEV (reference sequence). This CDR3 region has 17 residues. Written as DNA, the CDR3 is TGTGCCAGCAGTTTGAGACTAGCGGGTTCTAACTACAATGAGCAGTTCTTC. This sequence encodes CASSLRLAGSNYNEQFF.

V gene TRBV7-8 combines with J gene TRBJ2-2; 8 bases map to TRBD2. This CDR3 contains 16 residues. The V gene's germline CDR1 is SGHVS and CDR2 FQNEAQ. The trim removed 1 base at V and 2 bases at J, leaving 3 bases unmatched. CDR3 sequence (DNA): TGTGCCAGCAGCTTAGGGGCGGGGGGTAACACCGGGGAGCTGTTTTTT. Translating it yields CASSLGAGGNTGELFF.

The V gene is TRBV10-3, the J gene TRBJ2-7; 10 positions agree with TRBD2. Germline CDR1 ENHRY, CDR2 SYGVKD. The length of the CDR3 is 17 residues. V shed 2 bases, J shed 2 bases, and the junction held 9 bases outside the gene matches. The CDR3 reads CAISEINTSGAAYEQYF. The DNA for the CDR3 is TGTGCCATCAGTGAGATAAATACTAGCGGGGCAGCCTACGAGCAGTACTTC.

This sequence joins TRBV4-1 and TRBJ1-2; weak D call: TRBD1 (5 bases). Germline V gene data show CDR1 as MGHRA and CDR2 as YSYEKL. The CDR3 extends over 13 amino acids. The germline V and J ends were trimmed by 4 bases and 2 bases, with 8 bases remaining between them. The CDR3, as DNA: TGCGCCAGCAGCCGCCGGGGGAACTATGGCTACACCTTC. It encodes CASSRRGNYGYTF.

The gene calls are TRBV15 and TRBJ1-3; the match to TRBD1 covers 9 bases. V lost 4 bases and J lost 4; bases outside the gene matches: 5. Germline CDR1 and CDR2: LNHNV and YYDKDF (reference sequence). The CDR3 runs 15 residues. The CDR3 loop is CATSMRQGVGNTIYF. The CDR3 DNA is TGTGCCACCAGCATGCGACAGGGGGTAGGAAACACCATATATTTT.

This clone came up once. V is TRBV18 and J is TRBJ1-4; tentative D call: TRBD1 (6 bases). Germline lookup yields CDR1 KGHSH and CDR2 LQKENI. The CDR3 runs to 16 residues. The V end was cut by 0 bases, the J end by 0 bases, with 8 bases between. This CDR3 is CASSPPDSPTNEKLFF. The DNA of the CDR3 is TGTGCCAGCTCACCACCGGACAGCCCAACTAATGAAAAACTGTTTTTT.

This chain links TRBV19 with TRBJ1-1; D perhaps matches TRBD1 (6 bases). Trimming left V 8 bases short and J 0 bases short, with 13 bases between. There are 14 residues in the CDR3. The germline CDR1 and CDR2 sequences are LNHDA and SQIVND (reference sequence). CDR3 DNA sequence: TGTGCCAGTCTAGCTGGACAGCTGAACACTGAAGCTTTCTTT. Encoded protein: CASLAGQLNTEAFF.

The rearrangement links TRBV9 to TRBJ1-5, with D hard to call. Trimming shortened V by 2 bases and J by 7 bases, and 10 bases separated the two germline ends. This CDR3 spans 13 amino acids. Germline CDR1 and CDR2: SGDLS and YYNGEE. The DNA for the CDR3 is TGTGCCAGCAGCGTCGAACAGAACCAGCCCCAGCATTTT. Translating it yields CASSVEQNQPQHF.

This clone was recorded a few times. The chain employs TRBV4-1 and TRBJ2-7; possibly TRBD2 for D (6 bases). The CDR3 sequence is 16 residues long. The germline V gene has CDR1 MGHRA and CDR2 YSYEKL. With 1 base removed from V and 2 bases from J, the gap between germline ends came to 15 bases. CDR3 residues: CASSQGPPGGTYEQYF. The CDR3 bases are TGCGCCAGCAGCCAAGGTCCCCCGGGCGGGACCTACGAGCAGTACTTC.

This chain joins TRBV18 and TRBJ2-5; D remains unclear. V gave up 5 bases and J gave up 2 bases, with 9 bases separating them. The CDR3 length is 13 residues. Per the germline V gene, CDR1 is KGHSH and CDR2 is LQKENI. The CDR3 bases are TGTGCCAGCTCATCGAGATTACAAGAGACCCAGTACTTC. Its translation: CASSSRLQETQYF.